This TCR beta chain was recovered during a study of T cells expressing NK-cell markers. Overall study context: The TCR beta repertoires were obtained from sorted CD3+CD56+NKG2C+, CD3+CD56+NKG2C- and CD3+CD56-NKG2C+ T cells. Broader study findings: Topping the CD3+CD56-NKG2C+ fraction as well were these clonotypes, in a few donors.

A note on this clonotype: Its antigen remains unknown.

Following a re-call of the 5' RACE reads, TCRdb has one entry per CDR3 protein and lacks DNA. The sample's table shows about 170,000 distinct CDR3 sequences. The CDR3 runs 15 residues. Looked up from germline, CDR1 is SGHDT and CDR2 is YYEEEE. The receptor was derived from a man aged 18-70 years in good health. Sequencing was performed on blood T cells: a sorted CD56 or NKG2C T cell subset, CD4+ or CD8+ T cells, or bulk PBMC T cells (not recorded which). This sequence joins TRBV5-6 and TRBJ2-7; TCRdb's assignment of TRBD1 cannot be checked, as there is no DNA. The CDR3 spells CASSFRDRGPYEQYF. The full variable domain, completed using reference TRBV5-6 and TRBJ2-7, is DAGVTQSPTHLIKTRGQQVTLRCSPKSGHDTVSWYQQALGQGPQFIFQYYEEEERQRGNFPDRFSGHQFPNYSSELNVNALLLGDSALYLCASSFRDRGPYEQYFGPGTRLTVT.